The 30 T cell receptor beta chains presented below share a single source sample, sequenced in a study of T cell clones after liver transplantation. Here immunoSEQ multiplex PCR was the method, and the copy in TCRdb shows in-frame clones only, minus some. Of 20,000 to 30,000 clones listed, almost 70% were seen once; the top ten hold around 2.9%. The sequencing here drew on CD4+ T cells from blood, taken before liver transplant. Source of these receptors: a human donor who received a liver transplant.

This sequence joins TRBV19 and TRBJ2-1, with 8 bases matching TRBD2. Trimming removed 7 bases from V and 6 bases from J; junction bases left unmatched: 8. This CDR3 region has 14 residues. CDR1 and CDR2 (germline): LNHDA, SQIVND (reference sequence). CDR3 region: CASKPGLESNEQFF. The CDR3 bases are TGTGCCAGTAAACCGGGACTAGAATCCAATGAGCAGTTCTTC.

This chain links TRBV9 with TRBJ2-1, with TRBD2 identical over 8 bases. This CDR3 is built from 15 residues. With V trimmed by 3 bases and J by 11 bases, 13 bases remained unmatched. Germline V gene lookup returns CDR1 SGDLS and CDR2 YYNGEE. The DNA of the CDR3 is TGTGCCAGCAGCGGAGGGAGCGGGAGCGGTGCACAGCAGTTCTTC. The encoded protein is CASSGGSGSGAQQFF.

J is TRBJ2-3 and V is TRBV5-5; 7 nucleotides match TRBD1. Germline V gene sequence: CDR1 SGHKS, CDR2 YYEKEE (reference sequence). V trimming: 2 bases; J trimming: 0 bases; junction bases outside the gene matches: 3. The CDR3 runs to 15 residues. The CDR3, as DNA: TGTGCCAGCAGCTTACAGGGGAAGAGCACAGATACGCAGTATTTT. This gives the protein CASSLQGKSTDTQYF.

This chain joins TRBV5-1 and TRBJ2-1; 10 bases are a match to TRBD2. The V gene end was trimmed by 6 bases and the J gene end by 6 bases; junction bases not matched to a gene: 12. CDR1 SGHRS and CDR2 YFSETQ come from the germline V gene. The length of the CDR3 is 16 residues. CDR3 region: CASTLLEIAGGNEQFF. The CDR3 bases are TGCGCCAGCACCCTCCTCGAAATAGCGGGGGGCAATGAGCAGTTCTTC.

The J gene is TRBJ2-6, the V gene TRBV7-2; tentative D call: TRBD1 (6 bases). V lost 4 bases, J lost 0 bases, and 16 bases lay in between. Germline V gene sequence: CDR1 SGHTA, CDR2 FQGNSA. This CDR3 has 18 amino acids. As DNA, the CDR3 is TGTGCCAGCAGCTACCGACGACAGGCCCGCTCTGGGGCCAACGTCCTGACTTTC. It encodes CASSYRRQARSGANVLTF.

The CDR3 region has the DNA TGTGCCAGCAGTCCAGGCCCTGAAATATCGGGAGCTTTCTTT. This sequence encodes CASSPGPEISGAFF. V and J are TRBV5-6 and TRBJ1-1; D is undetermined. The length of the CDR3 is 14 residues. Per germline, CDR1 SGHDT and CDR2 YYEEEE. The V and J ends lost 5 bases and 10 bases respectively, with 21 bases between them.

This chain links TRBV9 with TRBJ2-3; TRBD2 aligns across 10 bases. V shed 3 bases and J 4 bases; nucleotides not matched to a gene: 8. Germline lookup yields CDR1 SGDLS and CDR2 YYNGEE. The CDR3 length is 16 residues. Here the CDR3 DNA reads TGTGCCAGCAGCGCCCAGCGGGGGGGAAAGGCAGATACGCAGTATTTT. It encodes CASSAQRGGKADTQYF.

This chain uses TRBV21-1 with TRBJ2-3; the table's D call, TRBD2, has no DNA check behind it. TRBV21-1 is a recognized pseudogene. This CDR3 comprises 17 residues. The CDR3 nucleotides are TGTGCCAGCAGCATTCACGGGACTAGCGCAAGCACAGATACGCAGTATTTT. As protein: CASSIHGTSASTDTQYF.

About this clone itself: A junction boundary mismatches the germline segment, possibly from a read error. The CDR3 nucleotides read TGTGCCAGCAGCTTGGGACAGAGCTACGAGCAGTACTTC. The encoded protein is CASSLGQSYEQYF. This sequence joins TRBV5-1 and TRBJ2-7, with 7 bases fitting TRBD1. The length of the CDR3 is 13 residues. Germline values: CDR1 SGHRS, CDR2 YFSETQ.

This chain joins TRBV20-1 and TRBJ2-1; TRBD2 agrees at 7 bases. V shed 3 bases, J shed 10 bases, and the junction held 0 bases outside the gene matches. Germline V lookup: CDR1 DFQATT, CDR2 SNEGSKA (reference sequence). The CDR3 is 10 amino acids. CDR3 residues: CSARRGEQFF. CDR3 nucleotide sequence: TGCAGTGCTAGGCGGGGGGAGCAGTTCTTC.

This clone came up a few times. The chain is built from TRBV7-6 and TRBJ1-6; D unclear. This CDR3 spans 13 amino acids. Looked up from germline, CDR1 is SGHVS and CDR2 is FNYEAQ. Trimming took 10 bases from V and 7 from J, leaving 14 bases between them. CDR3 sequence (DNA): TGTGCCACCGCAGGTGCCTCCAATTCACCCCTCCACTTT. It codes for CATAGASNSPLHF.

The chain links TRBV7-8 to TRBJ1-3; no definite D call. Germline-derived CDR1 and CDR2 are SGHVS and FQNEAQ. V lost 0 bases and J lost 0, with 12 bases in between. This CDR3 spans 17 amino acids. CDR3 bases: TGTGCCAGCAGCTTAGCCGCGGCCGGGTACTCTGGAAACACCATATATTTT. It is translated as CASSLAAAGYSGNTIYF.

J is TRBJ2-3 and V is TRBV7-9; D remains unclear. The CDR3 runs to 11 residues. V was shortened by 4 bases and J by 7 bases, with 6 bases between the two germline ends. Germline CDR1 SEHNR, CDR2 FQNEAQ (reference sequence). DNA of the CDR3: TGTGCCAGCAGCTCCCCGCATACGCAGTATTTT. Protein sequence: CASSSPHTQYF.

The chain employs TRBV5-1 and TRBJ1-1; the match to TRBD1 covers 10 bases. Germline V gene data show CDR1 as SGHRS and CDR2 as YFSETQ. The CDR3 is 13 amino acids. Trimming took 7 bases from V and 7 from J; bases not matched to a gene: 7. The CDR3 here is CASSKGQGNEAFF. The CDR3 nucleotides are TGCGCCAGCTCAAAGGGACAGGGGAATGAAGCTTTCTTT. Full variable domain (rest looked up from reference TRBV5-1 and TRBJ1-1): KAGVTQTPRYLIKTRGQQVTLSCSPISGHRSVSWYQQTPGQGLQFLFEYFSETQRNKGNFPGRFSGRQFSNSRSEMNVSTLELGDSALYLCASSKGQGNEAFFGQGTRLTVV.

This clone is medium-sized within its sample. This chain uses TRBV11-2 with TRBJ2-5, with D uncertain. V dropped 0 bases and J dropped 4 bases, with 6 bases sitting between them. The germline gives CDR1 SGHAT, CDR2 FQNNGV. This CDR3 has 13 residues. CDR3 in DNA: TGTGCCAGCAGCTTAGATCAAGTAGAGACCCAGTACTTC. Translating it yields CASSLDQVETQYF.

This clone is termed medium-sized (0.01 to 0.1%). The J gene is TRBJ1-5, the V gene TRBV28; 10 positions match TRBD1. The CDR3 runs to 16 residues. Germline lookup yields CDR1 MDHEN and CDR2 SYDVKM. J lost 3 bases, V lost 5 bases, and 7 bases had no gene match. This chain's CDR3 is CASSPGTGAINQPQHF. DNA for the CDR3: TGTGCCAGCAGTCCGGGGACAGGGGCCATCAATCAGCCCCAGCATTTT.

The chain uses TRBV27 and TRBJ1-3, with TRBD1 matching over 7 bases. The CDR3 sequence is 16 residues long. V gave up 5 bases and J gave up 4 bases; unmatched junction bases: 11. Germline loops: CDR1 MNHEY, CDR2 SMNVEV (reference sequence). The CDR3, as DNA: TGTGCCAGCAGTCCCCTCCGTCAGGGGGGGGGAAACACCATATATTTT. Amino acids: CASSPLRQGGGNTIYF.

The J gene is TRBJ2-1, the V gene TRBV20-1; 8 bases line up with TRBD2. This CDR3 is 11 amino acids long. V shed 5 bases, J shed 10 bases, and the junction held 4 bases outside the gene matches. Looked up from germline, CDR1 is DFQATT and CDR2 is SNEGSKA (reference sequence). CDR3 nucleotides: TGCAGTGCTTCCCCTAGCGGGGAGCAGTTCTTC. Translation: CSASPSGEQFF.

This clone occurred a few times. The V gene is TRBV12-5, the J gene TRBJ2-1, with unresolved D. Germline CDR1 LGHNT, CDR2 FRNRAP. Trimming shortened V by 8 bases and J by 5 bases, and 16 bases separated the two germline ends. There are 14 residues in the CDR3. The CDR3 DNA reads as TGTGCTAGTTCCCGCGGTGGTATTCACAATGAGCAGTTCTTC. Translating it yields CASSRGGIHNEQFF.

The V gene is TRBV6-1, the J gene TRBJ2-2; 9 bases align to TRBD1. Germline-derived CDR1 and CDR2 are MNHNS and SASEGT. The CDR3 runs to 14 residues. Losses at the gene ends were 8 bases for V and 4 bases for J; bases not matched to a gene: 5. The CDR3 spells CASLGQGTTGELFF. CDR3 nucleotides: TGTGCCAGCCTGGGACAGGGTACCACCGGGGAGCTGTTTTTT.

In its sample, this clone is medium-sized. The V and J genes are TRBV19 and TRBJ2-4, with D possibly TRBD1 on 6 matching bases. V lost 8 bases to trimming and J lost 5 bases, with 16 bases between them. This CDR3 spans 14 amino acids. Germline assignment: CDR1 LNHDA and CDR2 SQIVND (reference sequence). Written as DNA, the CDR3 is TGTGCCAGTGCGGGCACAGGGAACCAAAACATTCAGTACTTC. It encodes CASAGTGNQNIQYF.

The J gene is TRBJ1-2, the V gene TRBV27, with a weak D call TRBD1 (6 bases). V was pared by 6 bases and J by 2 bases, with 13 bases between. The CDR3 runs 14 residues. Germline assignment: CDR1 MNHEY and CDR2 SMNVEV (reference sequence). The CDR3 DNA reads TGTGCCAGCAGGTCAGGGGCTAACAACTATGGCTACACCTTC. Encoded protein: CASRSGANNYGYTF.

The rearrangement links TRBV18 to TRBJ1-2, with D unclear. Germline values: CDR1 KGHSH, CDR2 LQKENI. With 2 bases removed from V and 6 bases from J, the gap between germline ends came to 16 bases. CDR3 length: 15 residues. The CDR3 is CASSPGKTVGHGYTF. The CDR3 nucleotides are TGTGCCAGCTCACCAGGGAAGACGGTCGGCCATGGCTACACCTTC.

This clone came up once. The chain joins TRBV28 to TRBJ1-2; possible D gene TRBD1, 5 bases. The CDR3 sequence is 13 residues long. Trimming shortened V by 5 bases and J by 8 bases, and 15 bases separated the two germline ends. Germline lookup yields CDR1 MDHEN and CDR2 SYDVKM. In nucleotides, the CDR3 is TGTGCCAGCAGTACCACCGGGACGACCGGCTACACCTTC. Its translation: CASSTTGTTGYTF.

J is TRBJ1-2 and V is TRBV10-2, with a possible D match to TRBD1 (5 bases). In germline, CDR1 is WSHSY, CDR2 SAAADI. V lost 7 bases and J lost 8, with 17 bases in between. There are 13 residues in the CDR3. CDR3 loop: CASTPPGTGGYTF. The CDR3 DNA reads as TGCGCCAGCACTCCACCCGGGACCGGAGGCTACACCTTC.

This rearrangement joins TRBV5-1 to TRBJ2-1; no definite D call. The V gene's germline CDR1 is SGHRS and CDR2 YFSETQ. CDR3 length: 14 amino acids. The V and J ends lost 2 bases and 8 bases respectively, with 14 bases between them. The CDR3 reads CASSFEPGLDEQFF. CDR3 sequence (DNA): TGCGCCAGCAGCTTCGAGCCCGGTCTGGATGAGCAGTTCTTC.

This clone was seen only once. V and J are TRBV28 and TRBJ2-5; possibly TRBD2 for D (6 bases). The V end was cut by 6 bases, the J end by 7 bases, with 12 bases between. There are 12 residues in the CDR3. Germline-derived CDR1 and CDR2 are MDHEN and SYDVKM. The DNA of the CDR3 is TGTGCCAGCAGCGGGAGTTTTGGGACCCAGTACTTC. Amino acid sequence: CASSGSFGTQYF.

The chain recombines TRBV28 with TRBJ1-5, with 11 bases lining up with TRBD1. The CDR3 loop spans 16 amino acids. CDR1 is MDHEN, CDR2 SYDVKM, per germline. V dropped 5 bases and J dropped 4; count of bases not matched to a gene: 7. This CDR3 reads CASSPRTGGLNQPQHF. DNA of the CDR3: TGTGCCAGCAGTCCCAGGACAGGGGGCCTTAATCAGCCCCAGCATTTT.

The CDR3 nucleotides read TGTGCCAGCAGTTACTTAGGCCTGGGCACCGGGGAGCTGTTTTTT. Amino acids: CASSYLGLGTGELFF. The rearrangement links TRBV2 to TRBJ2-2; D not certain. From germline, CDR1 is SNHLY and CDR2 FYNNEI. The CDR3 is 15 amino acids. V was clipped by 5 bases and J by 4 bases, with 14 bases between them. The complete variable domain, with remaining parts taken from reference TRBV2 and TRBJ2-2, reads EPEVTQTPSHQVTQMGQEVILRCVPISNHLYFYWYRQILGQKVEFLVSFYNNEISEKSEIFDDQFSVERPDGSNFTLKIRSTKLEDSAMYFCASSYLGLGTGELFFGEGSRLTVL.

The CDR3 reads CASSVGQVVMNTEAFF. The CDR3 nucleotides are TGTGCCAGCAGTGTTGGACAGGTAGTGATGAACACTGAAGCTTTCTTT. The V call is TRBV5-8, the J call TRBJ1-1; TRBD1 aligns across 7 bases. There are 16 residues in the CDR3. Trimming cost V 5 bases and J 0 bases; bases outside gene matches: 10. Germline CDR1 and CDR2: SGHTS and YDEGEE. Together with reference TRBV5-8 and TRBJ1-1, the CDR3 gives the full variable domain: EAGVTQSPTHLIKTRGQQATLRCSPISGHTSVYWYQQALGLGLQFLLWYDEGEERNRGNFPPRFSGRQFPNYSSELNVNALELEDSALYLCASSVGQVVMNTEAFFGQGTRLTVV.